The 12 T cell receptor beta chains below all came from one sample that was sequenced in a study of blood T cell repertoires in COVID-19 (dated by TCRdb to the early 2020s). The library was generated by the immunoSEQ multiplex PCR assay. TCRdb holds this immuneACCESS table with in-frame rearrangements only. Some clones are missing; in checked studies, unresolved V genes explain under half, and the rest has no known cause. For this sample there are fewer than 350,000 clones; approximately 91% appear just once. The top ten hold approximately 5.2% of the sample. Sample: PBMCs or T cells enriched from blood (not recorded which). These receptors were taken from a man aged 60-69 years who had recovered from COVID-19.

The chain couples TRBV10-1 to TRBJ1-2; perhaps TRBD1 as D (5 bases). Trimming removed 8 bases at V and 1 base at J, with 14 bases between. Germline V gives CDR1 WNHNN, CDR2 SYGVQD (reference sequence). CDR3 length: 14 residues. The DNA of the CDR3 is TGCGCCAGCCCCCTTAACAGGAGTAACTATGGCTACACCTTC. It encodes CASPLNRSNYGYTF.

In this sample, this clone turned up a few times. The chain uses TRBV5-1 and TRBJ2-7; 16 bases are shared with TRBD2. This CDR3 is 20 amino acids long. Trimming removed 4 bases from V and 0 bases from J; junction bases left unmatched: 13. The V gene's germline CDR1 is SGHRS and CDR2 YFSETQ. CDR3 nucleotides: TGCGCCAGCAGCAGCGGGACTAGCGGGAGGGCCGCCCGGAGCTCCTACGAGCAGTACTTC. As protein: CASSSGTSGRAARSSYEQYF.

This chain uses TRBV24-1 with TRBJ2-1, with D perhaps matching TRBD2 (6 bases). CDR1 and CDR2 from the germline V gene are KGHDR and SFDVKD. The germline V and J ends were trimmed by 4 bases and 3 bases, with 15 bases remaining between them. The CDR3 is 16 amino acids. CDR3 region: CATSEAGTFLYNEQFF. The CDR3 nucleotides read TGTGCCACCAGTGAGGCCGGGACTTTTCTCTACAATGAGCAGTTCTTC.

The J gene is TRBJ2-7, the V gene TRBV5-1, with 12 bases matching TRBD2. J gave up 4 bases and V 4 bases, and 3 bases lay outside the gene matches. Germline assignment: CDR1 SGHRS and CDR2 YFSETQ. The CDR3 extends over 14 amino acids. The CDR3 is CASSRTSGMYEQYF. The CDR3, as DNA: TGCGCCAGCAGCCGGACTAGCGGGATGTACGAGCAGTACTTC.

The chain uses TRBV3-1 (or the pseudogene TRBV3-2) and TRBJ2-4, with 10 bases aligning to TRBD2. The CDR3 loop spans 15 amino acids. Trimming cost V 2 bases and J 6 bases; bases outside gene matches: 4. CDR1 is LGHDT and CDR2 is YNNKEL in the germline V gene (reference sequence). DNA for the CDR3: TGTGCCAGCAGCCAACTGGGACTAGCGAGAAACATTCAGTACTTC. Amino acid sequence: CASSQLGLARNIQYF.

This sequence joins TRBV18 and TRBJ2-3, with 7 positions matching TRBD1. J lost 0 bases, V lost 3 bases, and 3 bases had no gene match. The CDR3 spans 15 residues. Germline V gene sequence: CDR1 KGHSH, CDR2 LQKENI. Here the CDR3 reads CASSPQGQSTDTQYF. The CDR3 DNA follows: TGTGCCAGCTCACCCCAGGGACAGAGCACAGATACGCAGTATTTT.

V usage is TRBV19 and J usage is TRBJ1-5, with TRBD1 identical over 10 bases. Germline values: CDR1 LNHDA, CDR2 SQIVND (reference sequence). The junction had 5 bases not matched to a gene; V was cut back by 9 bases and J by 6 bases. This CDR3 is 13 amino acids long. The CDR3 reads CASRDRGVQPQHF. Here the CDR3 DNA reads TGTGCCAGCCGGGACAGGGGAGTTCAGCCCCAGCATTTT.

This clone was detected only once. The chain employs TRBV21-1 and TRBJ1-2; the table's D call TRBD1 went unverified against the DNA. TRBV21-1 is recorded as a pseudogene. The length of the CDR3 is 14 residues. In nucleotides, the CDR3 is TGTGCCAGCAGCAAGGGCAGGGGCAGGGATGGCTACACCTTC. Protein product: CASSKGRGRDGYTF.

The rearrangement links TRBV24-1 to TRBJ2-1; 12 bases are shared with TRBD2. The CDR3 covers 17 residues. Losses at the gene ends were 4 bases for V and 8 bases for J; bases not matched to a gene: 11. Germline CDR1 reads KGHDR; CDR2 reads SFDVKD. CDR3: CATSDQKTSGRSYEQFF. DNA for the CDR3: TGTGCCACCAGTGACCAAAAGACTAGCGGGAGATCTTATGAGCAGTTCTTC.

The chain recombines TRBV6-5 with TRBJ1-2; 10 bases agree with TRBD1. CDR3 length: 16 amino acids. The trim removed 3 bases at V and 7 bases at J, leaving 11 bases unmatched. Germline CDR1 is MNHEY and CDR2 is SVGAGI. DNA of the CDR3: TGTGCCAGCAGTTATTCAATATCCGGGACAGGGGTTGGCTACACCTTC. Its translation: CASSYSISGTGVGYTF.

As DNA, the CDR3 is TGTGCCAGCAGCTTGGAGGCAGGGGGAAACACCGGGGAGCTGTTTTTT. This encodes CASSLEAGGNTGELFF. The chain carries TRBV5-5 and TRBJ2-2; 7 positions match TRBD1. Germline trimming cut 0 bases from V and 2 bases from J; bases unmatched to any gene: 4. Germline V gives CDR1 SGHKS, CDR2 YYEKEE (reference sequence). This CDR3 is built from 16 residues.

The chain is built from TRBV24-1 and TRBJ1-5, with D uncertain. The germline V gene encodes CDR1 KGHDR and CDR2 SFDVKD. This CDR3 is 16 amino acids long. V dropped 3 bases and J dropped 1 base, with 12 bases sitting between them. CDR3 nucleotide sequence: TGTGCCACCAGTGATAGATCGGGTGCAAGCAATCAGCCCCAGCATTTT. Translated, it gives CATSDRSGASNQPQHF.